This passage covers 26 T cell receptor beta chains from one sample sequenced in a study of blood T cell repertoires in COVID-19 (dated by TCRdb to about 2020). Libraries were constructed by the immunoSEQ multiplex PCR assay. TCRdb retrieved this table from immuneACCESS and kept in-frame rearrangements only. Not all clones are present; in checked studies, unresolved V genes account for under half, and no reason is known for the remainder. The sample records some 260,000 clones, roughly 84% of which are singletons. Around 3.6% of the sample is taken by the ten largest. Sequenced: peripheral blood. These receptors all stem from a woman aged 40 to 50 with active or convalescent COVID-19.

The chain couples TRBV6-5 to TRBJ2-7, with 9 bases that match TRBD1. This CDR3 is 14 amino acids long. Germline CDR1 reads MNHEY; CDR2 reads SVGAGI. J gave up 2 bases and V 6 bases, and 5 bases lay outside the gene matches. The CDR3 DNA is TGTGCCAGCAGCAACGGGGACAGGGCCTACGAGCAGTACTTC. Its protein product is CASSNGDRAYEQYF.

The CDR3 DNA reads as TGTGCCAGCAGTTACGCCGGGACTGGAAACACCATATATTTT. Its protein is CASSYAGTGNTIYF. The chain joins TRBV6-5 to TRBJ1-3, with D unclear. The CDR3 is 14 amino acids. V was shortened by 2 bases and J by 2 bases, with 7 bases between the two germline ends. The germline CDR1 and CDR2 sequences are MNHEY and SVGAGI.

Points on this clone: One junction end disagrees with the germline gene, perhaps due to a read error. The V call is TRBV7-2, the J call TRBJ1-2; D is unresolved. CDR3 length: 14 residues. The germline V gene encodes CDR1 SGHTA and CDR2 FQGNSA. The CDR3 region is CASTLAGVNYGYTF. In DNA, the CDR3 is TGTGCCAGCACCTTAGCAGGAGTAAACTATGGCTACACCTTC.

V gene TRBV2 combines with J gene TRBJ1-3; 9 positions match TRBD1. The V gene end was trimmed by 3 bases and the J gene end by 1 base; junction bases not matched to a gene: 1. The germline V gene has CDR1 SNHLY and CDR2 FYNNEI. CDR3 size: 15 residues. CDR3 sequence (DNA): TGTGCCAGCAGTGAGGGACAGGGATCTGGAAACACCATATATTTT. It encodes CASSEGQGSGNTIYF.

This clone was observed a handful of times. This sample includes further DNA sequences coding for the same CDR3. The genes are TRBV9 and TRBJ2-3; 15 positions match TRBD2. Germline CDR1 SGDLS, CDR2 YYNGEE. The CDR3 runs 18 residues. V shed 3 bases, J shed 0 bases, and the junction held 5 bases outside the gene matches. This CDR3 is CASSAGLAGGTSTDTQYF. DNA for the CDR3: TGTGCCAGCAGCGCCGGACTAGCGGGAGGGACTAGCACAGATACGCAGTATTTT. The full variable domain, in which reference TRBV9 and TRBJ2-3 provide the parts outside the CDR3, is DSGVTQTPKHLITATGQRVTLRCSPRSGDLSVYWYQQSLDQGLQFLIQYYNGEERAKGNILERFSAQQFPDLHSELNLSSLELGDSALYFCASSAGLAGGTSTDTQYFGPGTRLTVL.

This clone was found a few times. V usage is TRBV7-9 and J usage is TRBJ1-4; D ambiguous. CDR3 length: 15 amino acids. The V gene lost 1 base and the J gene lost 4 bases, with 10 bases spanning the gap. Germline V gives CDR1 SEHNR, CDR2 FQNEAQ (reference sequence). CDR3 sequence (DNA): TGTGCCAGCAGCTTAGAGGCGAGGTTTAATGAAAAACTGTTTTTT. Its protein is CASSLEARFNEKLFF.

The chain carries TRBV19 and TRBJ2-1; TRBD2 matches at 10 bases. The V segment lost 5 bases and the J segment 4 bases; nucleotides outside the gene matches: 8. The CDR3 covers 16 residues. Per germline, CDR1 LNHDA and CDR2 SQIVND (reference sequence). The CDR3 bases are TGTGCCAGTAGTTCCGATCGGACTAGCGGTTACAATGAGCAGTTCTTC. Its translation is CASSSDRTSGYNEQFF.

The rearrangement uses TRBV7-9 and TRBJ1-2; the D gene is possibly TRBD1 (6 bases). Trimming stripped 5 bases from V and 2 bases from J, with 9 bases between. Germline assignment: CDR1 SEHNR and CDR2 FQNEAQ (reference sequence). The CDR3 extends over 13 amino acids. The CDR3 here is CASSRTANYGYTF. The CDR3 DNA is TGTGCCAGCAGCCGGACAGCCAACTATGGCTACACCTTC.

V is TRBV29-1 and J is TRBJ1-1; TRBD1 agrees at 8 bases. Trimming removed 8 bases from V and 2 bases from J; junction bases left unmatched: 4. Germline values: CDR1 SQVTM, CDR2 ANQGSEA. This CDR3 is 12 amino acids long. CDR3 coding DNA: TGCAGCATCGGACAGGGTAACACTGAAGCTTTCTTT. It yields the protein CSIGQGNTEAFF.

The rearrangement links TRBV2 to TRBJ1-5; 9 bases match TRBD1. The length of the CDR3 is 15 residues. Trimming at V came to 4 bases and at J to 7 bases, leaving 8 bases not matched to a gene. The germline V gene encodes CDR1 SNHLY and CDR2 FYNNEI. The CDR3 spells CASSGGTGFEQPQHF. The CDR3 DNA follows: TGTGCCAGCAGTGGGGGGACAGGGTTTGAGCAGCCCCAGCATTTT.

V is TRBV29-1 and J is TRBJ2-1; the match to TRBD1 covers 7 bases. V lost 8 bases to trimming and J lost 4 bases; unmatched junction nucleotides: 20. From germline, CDR1 is SQVTM and CDR2 ANQGSEA. The CDR3 contains 17 residues. The DNA of the CDR3 is TGCAGCACTCGAGGTGGGCACACAGGGGATGGGTACAATGAGCAGTTCTTC. It is translated as CSTRGGHTGDGYNEQFF.

This rearrangement joins TRBV6-5 to TRBJ1-6; maybe TRBD1 (5 bases). The CDR3 has 14 amino acids. V was cut by 4 bases and J by 7 bases, with 11 bases left in between. Germline V gives CDR1 MNHEY, CDR2 SVGAGI. CDR3 loop: CASSFQGRNSPLHF. CDR3 bases: TGTGCCAGCAGTTTCCAGGGCAGGAATTCACCCCTCCACTTT.

This sequence joins TRBV29-1 and TRBJ2-6; 12 positions match TRBD1. The length of the CDR3 is 18 residues. Germline V gives CDR1 SQVTM, CDR2 ANQGSEA. The junction had 8 bases not matched to a gene; V was cut back by 5 bases and J by 0 bases. Here the CDR3 reads CSVLDRDRGLSGANVLTF. The CDR3 bases are TGCAGCGTTCTAGACCGGGACAGGGGGCTCTCTGGGGCCAACGTCCTGACTTTC.

The chain is built from TRBV12-3 or TRBV12-4 and TRBJ2-4; TRBD1 matches 8 bases. CDR3 size: 13 residues. V lost 2 bases to trimming and J lost 6 bases; unmatched junction nucleotides: 0. The CDR3 sequence is CASSLTGGNIQYF. DNA for the CDR3: TGTGCCAGCAGTTTAACAGGGGGAAACATTCAGTACTTC.

This chain connects TRBV27 to TRBJ1-1; D is unclear. V gave up 6 bases and J gave up 8 bases, with 22 bases separating them. The CDR3 is 15 amino acids. CDR1 and CDR2 from the germline V gene are MNHEY and SMNVEV (reference sequence). The CDR3 is CASRGISTGGWEAFF. The CDR3 DNA reads TGTGCCAGCAGAGGTATTTCGACGGGAGGGTGGGAAGCTTTCTTT.

Details on this clone: Its ends do not fully match the called genes, so a read error is possible. The rearrangement joins TRBV5-1 to TRBJ2-1; D is possibly TRBD2 (6 bases). CDR1 and CDR2 from the germline V gene are SGHRS and YFSETQ. The length of the CDR3 is 12 residues. CDR3 sequence: CASTLEGNEQFF. The CDR3 coding sequence is TGCGCCAGCACCTTGGAGGGGAATGAGCAGTTCTTC.

The chain employs TRBV2 and TRBJ1-4; 10 bases fit TRBD1. Germline loops: CDR1 SNHLY, CDR2 FYNNEI. The CDR3 runs 12 residues. V shed 10 bases and J 8 bases; nucleotides not matched to a gene: 4. The CDR3 nucleotides are TGTGCCACTCGGACAGGGGGAGAAAAACTGTTTTTT. Translation: CATRTGGEKLFF.

This clone has more than one count but fewer than ten. The V call is TRBV21-1, the J call TRBJ2-2; the table calls TRBD1, which could not be checked here. TRBV21-1 is described as a pseudogene. The CDR3 sequence is 14 residues long. The CDR3 region is CASSRDRATGELFF. The DNA for the CDR3 is TGTGCCAGCTCCCGGGACAGGGCAACCGGGGAGCTGTTTTTT.

The chain uses TRBV21-1 and TRBJ1-1; the table's D call of TRBD1 was not tested on the DNA. TRBV21-1 is a documented pseudogene. The CDR3 extends over 16 amino acids. The CDR3 DNA reads as TGTGCCAGCAGCAAAACTCCGGGACAGGGATACACTGAAGCTTTCTTT. This codes for CASSKTPGQGYTEAFF.

The V and J genes are TRBV5-1 and TRBJ1-6, with unresolved D. V was shortened by 4 bases and J by 9 bases, with 17 bases between the two germline ends. Germline CDR1 and CDR2: SGHRS and YFSETQ. The CDR3 is 15 amino acids. The CDR3 coding sequence is TGCGCCAGCAGCCGGAACTCAGATACGGGTTCACCCCTCCACTTT. Protein: CASSRNSDTGSPLHF.

The V and J genes are TRBV7-2 and TRBJ1-5, with TRBD1 identical over 9 bases. Germline CDR1 is SGHTA and CDR2 is FQGNSA. V dropped 5 bases and J dropped 7; count of bases not matched to a gene: 9. CDR3 length: 15 residues. CDR3 DNA: TGTGCCAGCAGCACCCCGGACAGGGGAGTACAGCCCCAGCATTTT. Translated, it gives CASSTPDRGVQPQHF.

DNA for the CDR3: TGCGCCAGCAGCCGGGAGTGGCTCGATTCTGGAAACACCATATATTTT. It is translated as CASSREWLDSGNTIYF. The chain links TRBV5-1 to TRBJ1-3, with D unresolved. This CDR3 comprises 16 residues. V lost 4 bases and J 1 base, leaving 15 bases between the germline ends. Germline CDR1 reads SGHRS; CDR2 reads YFSETQ.

The chain combines TRBV28 with TRBJ1-6; D perhaps matches TRBD1 (5 bases). The length of the CDR3 is 15 residues. V was cut by 2 bases and J by 7 bases, with 12 bases left in between. The germline V gene has CDR1 MDHEN and CDR2 SYDVKM. The CDR3 protein is CASSLGAKMNSPLHF. The CDR3 coding sequence is TGTGCCAGCAGTTTAGGGGCTAAGATGAATTCACCCCTCCACTTT. The full variable domain, its missing parts supplied by reference TRBV28 and TRBJ1-6, is DVKVTQSSRYLVKRTGEKVFLECVQDMDHENMFWYRQDPGLGLRLIYFSYDVKMKEKGDIPEGYSVSREKKERFSLILESASTNQTSMYLCASSLGAKMNSPLHFGNGTRLTVT.

The V and J genes are TRBV19 and TRBJ1-1; 7 bases are shared with TRBD1. Per germline, CDR1 LNHDA and CDR2 SQIVND (reference sequence). With 6 bases clipped from V and 3 bases from J, the junction kept 4 bases outside the gene matches. There are 13 residues in the CDR3. As DNA, the CDR3 is TGTGCCAGTAGAAGACAGGGACACACTGAAGCTTTCTTT. Translated: CASRRQGHTEAFF.

J is TRBJ2-7 and V is TRBV15, with D tentatively TRBD1 (6 bases). V gave up 2 bases and J gave up 6 bases, with 20 bases separating them. CDR3 size: 16 residues. Germline V gene lookup returns CDR1 LNHNV and CDR2 YYDKDF (reference sequence). CDR3 loop: CATSRTLEGGRGEQYF. In DNA, the CDR3 is TGTGCCACCAGCAGAACTTTGGAAGGGGGTCGCGGCGAGCAGTACTTC.

This chain joins TRBV29-1 and TRBJ1-2; TRBD1 might be the D (6 bases). From germline, CDR1 is SQVTM and CDR2 ANQGSEA. Trimming left V 4 bases short and J 4 bases short, with 13 bases between. There are 13 residues in the CDR3. Written as DNA, the CDR3 is TGCAGCGTTGGGGCAGGGGATGGCTATGGCTACACCTTC. Its translation is CSVGAGDGYGYTF.